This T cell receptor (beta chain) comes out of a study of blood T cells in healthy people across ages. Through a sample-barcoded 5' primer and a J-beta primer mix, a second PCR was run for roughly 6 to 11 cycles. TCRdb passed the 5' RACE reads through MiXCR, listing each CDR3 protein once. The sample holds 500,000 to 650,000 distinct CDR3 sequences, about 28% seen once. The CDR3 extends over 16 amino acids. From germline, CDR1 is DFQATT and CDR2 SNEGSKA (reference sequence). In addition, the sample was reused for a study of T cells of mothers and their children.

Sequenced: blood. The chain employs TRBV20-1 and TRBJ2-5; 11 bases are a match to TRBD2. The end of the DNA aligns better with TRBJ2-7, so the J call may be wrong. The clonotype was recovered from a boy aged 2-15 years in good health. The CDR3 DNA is TGCAGTGCTAGTAAACTAGCGGGGGCCTCCCCCTACGAGCAGTACTTC. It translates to CSASKLAGASPYEQYF.